These 29 T cell receptor beta chains were sequenced from one sample in a study of blood T cell repertoires in COVID-19. Sequencing was performed with immunoSEQ multiplex PCR; in TCRdb, only in-frame clones are kept and a portion is missing. This table has about 46,000 clones, 87% appearing once. Sequencing was carried out using peripheral blood. Source of these receptors: a human donor in a cohort sampled during active COVID-19.

The chain recombines TRBV2 with TRBJ2-2; possibly TRBD2 for D (5 bases). Trimming removed 1 base from V and 3 bases from J, with 9 bases in between. The CDR3 totals 15 residues. Germline V gene sequence: CDR1 SNHLY, CDR2 FYNNEI. The CDR3, as DNA: TGTGCCAGCAGTGAAGTGGGAGCGGACACCGGGGAGCTGTTTTTT. It is translated as CASSEVGADTGELFF.

The CDR3 sequence is CASSFTRTGMNTEAFF. The CDR3 DNA sequence: TGCGCCAGCAGCTTTACCCGGACAGGGATGAACACTGAAGCTTTCTTT. V gene TRBV5-1 combines with J gene TRBJ1-1, with 8 bases lining up with TRBD1. The germline CDR1 and CDR2 sequences are SGHRS and YFSETQ. After removal of 2 bases from V and 0 bases from J, the junction contained 6 bases not matched to a gene. The CDR3 totals 16 residues. Using reference TRBV5-1 and TRBJ1-1 for the parts outside the CDR3, the full variable domain is KAGVTQTPRYLIKTRGQQVTLSCSPISGHRSVSWYQQTPGQGLQFLFEYFSETQRNKGNFPGRFSGRQFSNSRSEMNVSTLELGDSALYLCASSFTRTGMNTEAFFGQGTRLTVV.

V usage is TRBV2 and J usage is TRBJ2-1, with 9 bases fitting TRBD1. The CDR3 is made up of 15 amino acids. V was clipped by 1 base and J by 5 bases; unmatched bases: 3. Germline V lookup: CDR1 SNHLY, CDR2 FYNNEI. CDR3 DNA: TGTGCCAGCAGTGAAGAGGGGACAGGGAACAATGAGCAGTTCTTC. Encoded protein: CASSEEGTGNNEQFF.

This rearrangement joins TRBV14 to TRBJ2-3; no reliable D call. Trimming left V 0 bases short and J 6 bases short, with 13 bases between. The CDR3 extends over 15 amino acids. Germline CDR1 and CDR2: SGHDN and FVKESK. The CDR3 DNA is TGTGCCAGCAGCCAAGAGCACAGTCAATTGGATACGCAGTATTTT. It codes for CASSQEHSQLDTQYF.

There are a few counts of this clone. The chain combines TRBV2 with TRBJ2-3, with 12 bases matching TRBD2. CDR3 length: 19 residues. The V and J ends lost 4 bases and 0 bases, in that order; junction bases with no gene match: 11. Germline CDR1 SNHLY, CDR2 FYNNEI. CDR3 protein: CASSALTSGGISSTDTQYF. For the CDR3, the DNA is TGTGCCAGCAGTGCCTTGACTAGCGGGGGAATCTCTAGCACAGATACGCAGTATTTT.

The J gene is TRBJ1-1, the V gene TRBV30; D possibly corresponds to TRBD1 (6 bases). There are 14 residues in the CDR3. Trimming removed 5 bases at V and 0 bases at J, with 13 bases between. Germline V gene data show CDR1 as GTSNPN and CDR2 as SVGIG (reference sequence). The DNA of the CDR3 is TGTGCCTGGGGCCAGGGGACCATGAACACTGAAGCTTTCTTT. Translating gives CAWGQGTMNTEAFF.

The chain uses TRBV12-3 or TRBV12-4 and TRBJ1-2; a possible D gene is TRBD1 (5 bases). Trimming took 4 bases from V and 3 from J, leaving 9 bases between them. CDR3 length equals 13 residues. This CDR3 is CASSSPGHYGYTF. The CDR3 DNA sequence: TGTGCCAGCAGTTCCCCAGGGCACTATGGCTACACCTTC.

V gene TRBV7-8 combines with J gene TRBJ1-5; D gene ambiguous. Germline CDR1 SGHVS, CDR2 FQNEAQ. V was trimmed by 1 base and J by 4 bases, leaving 14 bases between them. The CDR3 runs to 16 residues. CDR3 residues: CASSLGRRDRNQPQHF. CDR3 nucleotides: TGTGCCAGCAGCTTAGGGCGGCGGGATCGTAATCAGCCCCAGCATTTT.

The chain employs TRBV7-9 and TRBJ2-1; D call uncertain. CDR1 is SEHNR and CDR2 is FQNEAQ in the germline V gene (reference sequence). This CDR3 has 14 residues. V lost 5 bases, J lost 9 bases, and 17 bases lay in between. CDR3 region: CASSRTKALLEQFF. Written as DNA, the CDR3 is TGTGCCAGCAGCCGTACTAAGGCCTTGCTTGAGCAGTTCTTC.

The chain is built from TRBV4-1 and TRBJ1-2; maybe TRBD1 (6 bases). Between the trimmed V and J ends, which lost 1 base and 8 bases, there was a span of 14 bases. CDR1 MGHRA and CDR2 YSYEKL come from the germline V gene. The CDR3 consists of 14 residues. The CDR3 sequence is CASSQVRTVEGYTF. Written as DNA, the CDR3 is TGCGCCAGCAGCCAAGTCCGGACAGTGGAAGGCTACACCTTC.

V usage is TRBV3-1 (or the pseudogene TRBV3-2) and J usage is TRBJ2-7; 8 positions agree with TRBD1. Germline V gene lookup returns CDR1 LGHDT and CDR2 YNNKEL (reference sequence). The ends lost 5 bases at V and 3 bases at J; junction bases unmatched: 12. The CDR3 has 16 amino acids. The CDR3 bases are TGTGCCAGCAGCAGCCTCCCGCGGACAGGGCTCTACGAGCAGTACTTC. It encodes CASSSLPRTGLYEQYF.

The V gene is TRBV2, the J gene TRBJ2-7; TRBD2 might be the D (6 bases). CDR3 size: 13 residues. Germline CDR1 SNHLY, CDR2 FYNNEI. Trimming removed 7 bases from V and 2 bases from J, with 12 bases in between. The CDR3 DNA sequence: TGTGCCAGCACGGGACTTGGAGCCTACGAGCAGTACTTC. Its protein is CASTGLGAYEQYF.

This clone was detected once. The chain joins TRBV12-3 or TRBV12-4 to TRBJ1-2; TRBD1 is a possible D gene (5 bases). The CDR3 runs to 13 residues. Between the trimmed V and J ends, which lost 5 bases and 6 bases, there was a span of 13 bases. CDR3 loop: CASSQAPGDGYTF. The CDR3 nucleotides read TGTGCCAGCAGTCAGGCCCCGGGGGATGGCTACACCTTC.

The V gene is TRBV4-3, the J gene TRBJ1-1, with TRBD1 matching 9 bases. The junction had 10 bases not matched to a gene; V was cut back by 8 bases and J by 0 bases. CDR1 LGHNA and CDR2 YSLEER come from the germline V gene. The CDR3 totals 16 residues. The CDR3 here is CASAGGTGLMNTEAFF. The CDR3 DNA is TGCGCCAGCGCCGGCGGGACAGGGTTGATGAACACTGAAGCTTTCTTT.

This chain joins TRBV19 and TRBJ2-5; 8 positions agree with TRBD2. Looked up from germline, CDR1 is LNHDA and CDR2 is SQIVND (reference sequence). Trimming took 5 bases from V and 3 from J; bases not matched to a gene: 11. This CDR3 contains 16 residues. The CDR3 loop is CASSPSLWTSKETQYF. The CDR3 DNA sequence: TGTGCCAGTAGTCCTTCGTTATGGACTAGCAAAGAGACCCAGTACTTC.

The V and J genes are TRBV6-1 and TRBJ2-7; 9 bases map to TRBD1. The CDR3 covers 15 residues. V was clipped by 2 bases and J by 3 bases; unmatched bases: 5. Germline V gene sequence: CDR1 MNHNS, CDR2 SASEGT. This chain's CDR3 is CASSEMGTGYYEQYF. In DNA form, the CDR3 reads TGTGCCAGCAGTGAAATGGGGACAGGGTACTACGAGCAGTACTTC.

The rearrangement links TRBV11-3 to TRBJ2-1; 12 bases are a match to TRBD2. V gave up 4 bases and J gave up 7 bases; unmatched junction bases: 5. The germline gives CDR1 SGHNT, CDR2 YENEEA. The CDR3 length is 15 residues. In nucleotides, the CDR3 is TGTGCCAGCAGCTCTACTAGCGGGGGGAGGAATGAGCAGTTCTTC. Translated, it gives CASSSTSGGRNEQFF.

V and J are TRBV13 and TRBJ2-7; possibly TRBD1 for D (6 bases). The CDR3 totals 13 residues. V lost 6 bases and J 1 base, leaving 10 bases between the germline ends. CDR1 PRHDT and CDR2 FYEKMQ come from the germline V gene (reference sequence). The DNA of the CDR3 is TGTGCCAGCAGTCAGGACAGATCCTACGAGCAGTACTTC. Translation gives CASSQDRSYEQYF.

The chain joins TRBV28 to TRBJ2-7; maybe TRBD2 (5 bases). V gave up 9 bases and J gave up 2 bases, with 11 bases separating them. Germline V gives CDR1 MDHEN, CDR2 SYDVKM. CDR3 length: 12 amino acids. Here the CDR3 reads CASTYGAYEQYF. Written as DNA, the CDR3 is TGTGCCAGTACGTACGGGGCCTACGAGCAGTACTTC.

CDR3 amino acids: CASSFSGSYNEQFF. The CDR3 DNA sequence: TGTGCCAGCAGCTTCAGCGGGAGCTACAATGAGCAGTTCTTC. V and J are TRBV5-4 and TRBJ2-1; 8 bases fit TRBD2. The germline CDR1 and CDR2 sequences are SGHNT and YYREEE (reference sequence). The length of the CDR3 is 14 residues. Trimming at V came to 2 bases and at J to 3 bases, leaving 1 base not matched to a gene.

The CDR3, as DNA: TGTGCCAGCAGTCCCCCAGGGGCCAACGTCCTGACTTTC. Amino acid sequence: CASSPPGANVLTF. This chain connects TRBV27 to TRBJ2-6, with unresolved D. The CDR3 runs 13 residues. Per the germline V gene, CDR1 is MNHEY and CDR2 is SMNVEV (reference sequence). Trimming removed 5 bases at V and 4 bases at J, with 6 bases between.

The rearrangement links TRBV15 to TRBJ1-5, with unresolved D. V was cut by 0 bases and J by 3 bases, with 12 bases left in between. Germline lookup yields CDR1 LNHNV and CDR2 YYDKDF (reference sequence). The CDR3 consists of 16 residues. The CDR3 is CATSRDSRPDNQPQHF. CDR3 sequence (DNA): TGTGCCACCAGCAGAGATTCGCGCCCCGACAATCAGCCCCAGCATTTT.

J is TRBJ2-7 and V is TRBV11-2; the match to TRBD2 covers 13 bases. Germline loops: CDR1 SGHAT, CDR2 FQNNGV. The trim removed 1 base at V and 3 bases at J, leaving 0 bases unmatched. CDR3 length equals 15 residues. The CDR3 DNA is TGTGCCAGCAGCTTAGGACTAGCGGGAGGCTACGAGCAGTACTTC. This translates into CASSLGLAGGYEQYF.

This rearrangement joins TRBV2 to TRBJ2-1, with 10 bases fitting TRBD2. The CDR3 loop spans 15 amino acids. CDR1 is SNHLY, CDR2 FYNNEI, per germline. V lost 4 bases to trimming and J lost 2 bases; unmatched junction nucleotides: 2. The CDR3 DNA sequence: TGTGCCAGCAGTGGGACTAGCGGAGCCTACAATGAGCAGTTCTTC. It translates to CASSGTSGAYNEQFF.

V gene TRBV18 combines with J gene TRBJ2-7; D is possibly TRBD1 (5 bases). The CDR3 totals 14 residues. CDR1 is KGHSH and CDR2 is LQKENI in the germline V gene. V lost 6 bases to trimming and J lost 2 bases, with 14 bases between them. CDR3 amino acids: CASSTVGLAYEQYF. In DNA, the CDR3 is TGTGCCAGCTCGACGGTGGGGCTTGCCTACGAGCAGTACTTC.

V gene TRBV3-1 (or the pseudogene TRBV3-2) combines with J gene TRBJ2-7; no clear D gene. The V end lost 1 base, the J end lost 1 base, and 5 bases lay between the germline ends. CDR1 is LGHDT and CDR2 is YNNKEL in the germline V gene (reference sequence). This CDR3 region has 13 residues. CDR3 in DNA: TGTGCCAGCAGCCAAGTCAGATCCTACGAGCAGTACTTC. Its translation: CASSQVRSYEQYF.

The CDR3 region is CASSQQGDGYEQYF. CDR3 sequence (DNA): TGTGCCAGCAGCCAACAGGGGGATGGCTACGAGCAGTACTTC. This rearrangement joins TRBV14 to TRBJ2-7, with 7 bases fitting TRBD1. The CDR3 length is 14 residues. The V segment lost 2 bases and the J segment 3 bases; nucleotides outside the gene matches: 4. Germline values: CDR1 SGHDN, CDR2 FVKESK. Full variable domain (remainder filled in from reference TRBV14 and TRBJ2-7): EAGVTQFPSHSVIEKGQTVTLRCDPISGHDNLYWYRRVMGKEIKFLLHFVKESKQDESGMPNNRFLAERTGGTYSTLKVQPAELEDSGVYFCASSQQGDGYEQYFGPGTRLTVT.

The genes are TRBV6-2 or TRBV6-3 and TRBJ1-5; D is uncertain. The CDR3 length is 14 residues. The germline V gene encodes CDR1 MNHEY and CDR2 SVGEGT. V was shortened by 7 bases and J by 0 bases, with 10 bases between the two germline ends. CDR3 bases: TGTGCCAGCAACCCGCGCTATAGCAATCAGCCCCAGCATTTT. Residues: CASNPRYSNQPQHF.

This sequence joins TRBV30 and TRBJ2-1, with TRBD2 identical over 10 bases. Looked up from germline, CDR1 is GTSNPN and CDR2 is SVGIG (reference sequence). The length of the CDR3 is 14 residues. V lost 4 bases, J lost 6 bases, and 6 bases stayed unmatched. CDR3 nucleotide sequence: TGTGCCTGGATGAGTATAGCGGGGGGCAATGAGCAGTTCTTC. As protein: CAWMSIAGGNEQFF.